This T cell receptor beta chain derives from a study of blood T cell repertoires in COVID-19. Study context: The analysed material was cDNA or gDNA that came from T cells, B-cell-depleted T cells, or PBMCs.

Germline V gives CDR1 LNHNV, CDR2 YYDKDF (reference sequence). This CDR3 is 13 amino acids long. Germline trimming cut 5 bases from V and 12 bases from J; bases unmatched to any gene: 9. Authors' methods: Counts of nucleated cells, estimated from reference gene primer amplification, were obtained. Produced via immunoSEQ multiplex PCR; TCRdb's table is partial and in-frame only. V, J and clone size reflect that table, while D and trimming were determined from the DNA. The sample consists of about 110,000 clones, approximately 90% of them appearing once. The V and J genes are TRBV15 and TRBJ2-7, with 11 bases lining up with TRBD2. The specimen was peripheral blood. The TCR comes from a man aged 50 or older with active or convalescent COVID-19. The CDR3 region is CATSLRTSGHLYF. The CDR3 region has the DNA TGTGCCACCAGCTTACGGACTAGCGGGCACCTGTACTTC. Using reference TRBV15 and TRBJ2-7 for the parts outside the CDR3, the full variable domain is DAMVIQNPRYQVTQFGKPVTLSCSQTLNHNVMYWYQQKSSQAPKLLFHYYDKDFNNEADTPDNFQSRRPNTSFCFLDIRSPGLGDTAMYLCATSLRTSGHLYFGPGTRLTVT.